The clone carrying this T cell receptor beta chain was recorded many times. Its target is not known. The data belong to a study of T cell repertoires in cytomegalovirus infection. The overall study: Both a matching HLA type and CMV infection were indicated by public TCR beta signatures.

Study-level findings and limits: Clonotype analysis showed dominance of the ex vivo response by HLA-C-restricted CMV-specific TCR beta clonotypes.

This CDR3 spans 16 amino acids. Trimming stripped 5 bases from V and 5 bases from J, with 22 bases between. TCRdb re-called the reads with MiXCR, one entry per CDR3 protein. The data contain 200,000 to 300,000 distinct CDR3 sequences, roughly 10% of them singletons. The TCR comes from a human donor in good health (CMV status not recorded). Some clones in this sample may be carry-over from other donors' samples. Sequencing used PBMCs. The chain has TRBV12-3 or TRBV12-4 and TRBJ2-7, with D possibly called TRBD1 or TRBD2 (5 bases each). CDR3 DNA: TGTGCCAGCAGTACCCGTCGGGACCCTTGGGCCAACGAGCAGTACTTC. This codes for CASSTRRDPWANEQYF.